This T cell receptor (beta chain) derives from a study of shared clonotypes between healthy human individuals. Study observations and caveats: Naive CD4 clonotype sharing across a few donors was around 5%. Memory subsets generally showed smaller estimated richness than naive subsets did.

Once extracted for a subset, genomic DNA was divided evenly among several immunoSEQ plates. Measured with immunoSEQ multiplex PCR; TCRdb has only the in-frame clones, and not every one. This table holds about 2,200,000 clones, just over 90% found once. Naive CD8 cells lacked CD45RO, underwent positive selection for CCR7 and left out terminally differentiated effector memory CD45RA+ cells. Per the germline V gene, CDR1 is SEHNR and CDR2 is FQNEAQ (reference sequence). The V and J ends lost 1 base and 9 bases respectively, with 3 bases between them. CDR3 length: 11 residues. The count of this clone is one. Its matching antigen is unknown.

The receptor was isolated from a man aged 18 to 30 in good health. Some clones in this sample may be carry-over from other donors' samples. The chain joins TRBV7-9 to TRBJ2-2, with D unclear. The sequenced sample was naive CD8+ T cells from PBMCs. The CDR3 sequence is CASSLVRELFF. CDR3 DNA: TGTGCCAGCAGCTTAGTCAGGGAGCTGTTTTTT.